The 23 T cell receptor beta chains given below trace back to one sample, sequenced in a study of T-cell reconstitution after alpha-beta-depleted transplantation in children. It was with unique molecular identifiers that the TCRbeta library was prepared. TCRdb ran MiXCR on the PCR reads and lists one entry per CDR3 protein. The sample records approximately 150,000 distinct CDR3 sequences, around 8.8% being singletons. Sequencing was performed on PBMCs, mostly from graft donor cells, taken 180 days after TCRalphabeta/CD19-depleted stem cell transplant. The receptors stem from a female patient between 2 and 15 years old who had a stem cell transplant for congenital amegakaryocytic thrombocytopenia, so the T cells may come from the graft donor.

This clonotype was counted at least ten times. This chain joins TRBV6-1 and TRBJ1-1, with D uncertain. CDR1 and CDR2 from the germline V gene are MNHNS and SASEGT. Trimming took 2 bases from V and 1 from J, leaving 5 bases between them. CDR3 length: 13 residues. The CDR3 DNA follows: TGTGCCAGCAGTGAAAGGCAGAACACTGAAGCTTTCTTT. Protein: CASSERQNTEAFF.

The V call is TRBV7-2, the J call TRBJ2-3, with 7 bases aligning to TRBD2. The ends lost 7 bases at V and 5 bases at J; junction bases unmatched: 12. Germline V gene data show CDR1 as SGHTA and CDR2 as FQGNSA. The CDR3 spans 15 residues. The DNA for the CDR3 is TGTGCCAGCAAGAAGCCCTGGGGCGGGGGAGATACGCAGTATTTT. Protein sequence: CASKKPWGGGDTQYF.

This clonotype was detected ten times or more. The V gene is TRBV12-3 or TRBV12-4, the J gene TRBJ1-1; 7 bases align to TRBD1. The CDR3 is made up of 17 amino acids. V dropped 3 bases and J dropped 1; count of bases not matched to a gene: 11. CDR3 in DNA: TGTGCCAGCAGTTTTGGACCTAACAGGGGCCAGAACACTGAAGCTTTCTTT. Protein: CASSFGPNRGQNTEAFF.

This clonotype was seen repeatedly, ten times or more. J is TRBJ2-7 and V is TRBV25-1, with TRBD1 matching 10 bases. The CDR3 contains 16 residues. Per germline, CDR1 MGHDK and CDR2 SYGVNS. With 6 bases clipped from V and 3 bases from J, the junction kept 11 bases outside the gene matches. CDR3 sequence: CASRLTGTGEGYEQYF. CDR3 bases: TGTGCCAGCAGACTTACCGGGACAGGGGAAGGCTACGAGCAGTACTTC.

The chain joins TRBV30 to TRBJ2-3; 11 bases align to TRBD2. J lost 1 base, V lost 2 bases, and 2 bases had no gene match. The length of the CDR3 is 15 residues. Germline assignment: CDR1 GTSNPN and CDR2 SVGIG (reference sequence). For the CDR3, the DNA is TGTGCCTGGAGTCCACTAGCGGGGGGCACAGATACGCAGTATTTT. Protein: CAWSPLAGGTDTQYF.

This clonotype was observed a few times. The chain recombines TRBV20-1 with TRBJ2-1; D gene uncertain. Trimming removed 8 bases at V and 4 bases at J, with 15 bases between. Germline V gene lookup returns CDR1 DFQATT and CDR2 SNEGSKA (reference sequence). The length of the CDR3 is 13 residues. DNA of the CDR3: TGCAGTAGCACTCGTGCAATGTACAATGAGCAGTTCTTC. Translated, it gives CSSTRAMYNEQFF.

To note about this clonotype: A much more abundant neighbour one base away suggests this may be a read error. This chain joins TRBV7-8 and TRBJ1-6; tentative D call: TRBD1 (5 bases). Germline assignment: CDR1 SGHVS and CDR2 FQNEAQ. With 7 bases removed from V and 7 bases from J, the gap between germline ends came to 20 bases. This CDR3 comprises 16 residues. The CDR3 coding sequence is TGTGCCAGCACCCGTGAGGGGTCCGGTACAAATTCACCCCTCCACTTT. Its protein product is CASTREGSGTNSPLHF.

This clonotype was picked up many times. CDR3 sequence reads: CASSMADSRNYGYTF. In DNA form, the CDR3 reads TGTGCCAGTAGTATGGCTGACAGCAGAAACTATGGCTACACCTTC. The rearrangement links TRBV19 to TRBJ1-2, with D possibly matching TRBD1 (5 bases). V was trimmed by 3 bases and J by 2 bases, leaving 13 bases between them. CDR1 is LNHDA and CDR2 is SQIVND in the germline V gene (reference sequence). This CDR3 contains 15 residues.

This clonotype was recorded at least ten times. The chain has TRBV20-1 and TRBJ1-1; D ambiguous. Germline CDR1 reads DFQATT; CDR2 reads SNEGSKA (reference sequence). The CDR3 is made up of 13 amino acids. V was shortened by 0 bases and J by 1 base, with 6 bases between the two germline ends. CDR3 residues: CSARETRNTEAFF. In DNA form, the CDR3 reads TGCAGTGCTAGAGAAACAAGGAACACTGAAGCTTTCTTT.

This clonotype was observed many times. The rearrangement links TRBV12-3 or TRBV12-4 to TRBJ2-6, with D perhaps matching TRBD1 (5 bases). The length of the CDR3 is 19 residues. V was clipped by 3 bases and J by 0 bases, with 18 bases between them. The CDR3 bases are TGTGCCAGCAGTTTTATCCTTAGCAGGGCGTACTCTGGGGCCAACGTCCTGACTTTC. It is translated as CASSFILSRAYSGANVLTF.

This clonotype was picked up many times. The chain recombines TRBV28 with TRBJ2-1; tentative D call: TRBD1 (6 bases). The CDR3 covers 14 residues. CDR1 MDHEN and CDR2 SYDVKM come from the germline V gene. Deletions cut 3 bases from V and 5 bases from J, with 11 bases between. CDR3 nucleotide sequence: TGTGCCAGCAGTTTCTGGACAGCGAACAATGAGCAGTTCTTC. Encoded protein: CASSFWTANNEQFF.

This clonotype was recorded many times. The V gene is TRBV30, the J gene TRBJ2-7; tentative D call: TRBD2 (7 bases). The length of the CDR3 is 13 residues. Germline V gene lookup returns CDR1 GTSNPN and CDR2 SVGIG (reference sequence). V was cut by 2 bases and J by 3 bases, with 11 bases left in between. CDR3 nucleotide sequence: TGTGCCTGGAGTAGGGGGAGGGACTACGAGCAGTACTTC. This codes for CAWSRGRDYEQYF.

This chain joins TRBV5-1 and TRBJ1-2; 10 positions match TRBD1. The CDR3 totals 18 residues. Germline lookup yields CDR1 SGHRS and CDR2 YFSETQ. J lost 0 bases, V lost 0 bases, and 8 bases had no gene match. This CDR3 is CASSLAPTGGTANYGYTF. The CDR3 DNA reads TGCGCCAGCAGCTTGGCTCCGACAGGGGGCACGGCTAACTATGGCTACACCTTC.

The chain recombines TRBV27 with TRBJ1-1; 8 nucleotides agree with TRBD1. Losses at the gene ends were 4 bases for V and 7 bases for J; bases not matched to a gene: 5. CDR1 is MNHEY and CDR2 is SMNVEV in the germline V gene (reference sequence). This CDR3 contains 13 residues. For the CDR3, the DNA is TGTGCCAGCAGTTCTACCGGGACAGGTGAAGCTTTCTTT. Protein sequence: CASSSTGTGEAFF.

This clonotype turned up a few times. This chain links TRBV2 with TRBJ2-2; 9 bases align to TRBD1. V was clipped by 5 bases and J by 1 base; unmatched bases: 2. The CDR3 has 15 amino acids. Germline CDR1 is SNHLY and CDR2 is FYNNEI. CDR3 protein: CASSQDRGNTGELFF. The CDR3 nucleotides read TGTGCCAGCAGTCAGGACAGGGGGAACACCGGGGAGCTGTTTTTT.

In its sample, this clonotype was seen a few times. The chain combines TRBV20-1 with TRBJ2-1; 13 bases line up with TRBD2. CDR1 DFQATT and CDR2 SNEGSKA come from the germline V gene (reference sequence). The CDR3 covers 15 residues. The V and J ends lost 3 bases and 2 bases, in that order; junction bases with no gene match: 1. CDR3 loop: CSARGLAGTYNEQFF. DNA for the CDR3: TGCAGTGCTAGGGGACTAGCGGGAACCTACAATGAGCAGTTCTTC.

The rearrangement uses TRBV20-1 and TRBJ2-5, with D perhaps matching TRBD2 (5 bases). The CDR3 loop spans 14 amino acids. Trimming left V 3 bases short and J 0 bases short, with 11 bases between. CDR1 and CDR2 from the germline V gene are DFQATT and SNEGSKA (reference sequence). The CDR3 DNA reads TGCAGTGCTAGTGGAGGTAACTACCAAGAGACCCAGTACTTC. It translates to CSASGGNYQETQYF.

In its sample, this clonotype was seen many times. This chain links TRBV28 with TRBJ1-2; D perhaps matches TRBD1 (6 bases). V shed 11 bases and J shed 8 bases, with 27 bases lying between them. Per germline, CDR1 MDHEN and CDR2 SYDVKM. This CDR3 comprises 15 residues. The CDR3 DNA reads TGTGCCTATGGTGGGACAACACACCCATCGGGGGGCTACACCTTC. It is translated as CAYGGTTHPSGGYTF.

This sequence joins TRBV12-3 or TRBV12-4 and TRBJ1-5; 9 bases are shared with TRBD1. Trimming removed 3 bases from V and 0 bases from J; junction bases left unmatched: 3. There are 16 residues in the CDR3. CDR3 bases: TGTGCCAGCAGTTTTGACAGGGGGGTTAGCAATCAGCCCCAGCATTTT. Its translation: CASSFDRGVSNQPQHF.

This clonotype has a handful of counts. CDR3 residues: CASSAGTSRYEQYF. The CDR3 coding sequence is TGCGCCAGCAGCGCTGGGACTAGCCGGTACGAGCAGTACTTC. The chain combines TRBV4-1 with TRBJ2-7; TRBD2 aligns across 9 bases. CDR3 length: 14 amino acids. Per the germline V gene, CDR1 is MGHRA and CDR2 is YSYEKL. V lost 5 bases to trimming and J lost 4 bases; unmatched junction nucleotides: 6.

This clonotype was detected ten times or more. V and J are TRBV20-1 and TRBJ2-3; maybe TRBD2 (5 bases). From germline, CDR1 is DFQATT and CDR2 SNEGSKA (reference sequence). V was pared by 5 bases and J by 11 bases, with 11 bases between. The CDR3 runs 10 residues. The DNA for the CDR3 is TGCAGTGCTCCGGACTTGCTGCAGTATTTT. Amino acid sequence: CSAPDLLQYF.

This clonotype has ten or more counts. The chain uses TRBV5-1 and TRBJ2-7; no definite D call. CDR1 is SGHRS, CDR2 YFSETQ, per germline. Trimming cost V 0 bases and J 5 bases, with 15 bases left between them. This CDR3 is built from 15 residues. CDR3 sequence reads: CASSLVTAPFDEQYF. The CDR3 bases are TGCGCCAGCAGCTTGGTTACGGCTCCTTTCGACGAGCAGTACTTC.

This clonotype was seen ten or more times. The chain couples TRBV6-2 or TRBV6-3 to TRBJ2-6; no clear D gene. Germline V lookup: CDR1 MNHEY, CDR2 SVGEGT. V dropped 7 bases and J dropped 0 bases, with 16 bases sitting between them. The CDR3 is made up of 17 amino acids. The CDR3 loop is CASTPRPGSSGANVLTF. In DNA, the CDR3 is TGTGCCAGCACCCCGAGGCCCGGTAGCTCTGGGGCCAACGTCCTGACTTTC.